Presented here are 21 T cell receptor beta chains from one specimen sequenced in a study of blood T cells in healthy people across ages. A second 7 to 11 cycle PCR used barcoded and J-beta primers. TCRdb re-called the 5' RACE reads through MiXCR, storing one row per CDR3 protein. Of around 2 million distinct CDR3 sequences in the sample, roughly two fifths were seen once. The sample was blood. These receptors all stem from a human donor in good health.

The V and J genes are TRBV27 and TRBJ2-7; D gene ambiguous. Looked up from germline, CDR1 is MNHEY and CDR2 is SMNVEV (reference sequence). V lost 2 bases and J lost 10, with 15 bases in between. The CDR3 totals 13 residues. CDR3: CASSLGRTAVQYF. The CDR3 DNA is TGTGCCAGCAGTTTAGGGCGGACCGCCGTTCAGTACTTC.

This clonotype turned up a few times. The chain uses TRBV5-1 and TRBJ2-3; 14 positions agree with TRBD2. Trimming took 6 bases from V and 0 from J; bases not matched to a gene: 12. There are 19 residues in the CDR3. Germline V gene lookup returns CDR1 SGHRS and CDR2 YFSETQ. The CDR3 DNA reads as TGCGCCAGCACCCTAAGCAGACTAGCGGGGGGGGCTAGCACAGATACGCAGTATTTT. Amino acid sequence: CASTLSRLAGGASTDTQYF.

Note on this clonotype: This clone may be a read error of a much larger clone one base away. The rearrangement links TRBV5-6 to TRBJ2-7; D uncertain. Germline CDR1 and CDR2: SGHDT and YYEEEE. The CDR3 has 12 residues. In DNA form, the CDR3 reads TGTGCCAGCAGCTTGGGTTCCGACGAGCTGTACTTC. It specifies CASSLGSDELYF.

This chain connects TRBV4-2 to TRBJ1-1, with D unresolved. Germline CDR1 and CDR2: LGHNA and YNFKEQ. The CDR3 totals 14 residues. The V end was cut by 1 base, the J end by 0 bases, with 6 bases between. CDR3 in amino acids: CASSQAPVNTEAFF. The DNA of the CDR3 is TGTGCCAGCAGCCAAGCTCCCGTGAACACTGAAGCTTTCTTT.

The rearrangement uses TRBV4-3 and TRBJ2-7, with D perhaps TRBD1 or TRBD2 (7 bases each). V was pared by 4 bases and J by 6 bases, with 16 bases between. CDR1 and CDR2 from the germline V gene are LGHNA and YSLEER. The CDR3 has 14 residues. CDR3 DNA sequence: TGCGCCAGCAGCCTCTGGCAGGGGGGGAGCGAGCAGTACTTC. Its translation: CASSLWQGGSEQYF.

V gene TRBV12-3 or TRBV12-4 combines with J gene TRBJ1-2; D possibly corresponds to TRBD1 (6 bases). There are 14 residues in the CDR3. V shed 4 bases and J shed 0 bases, with 9 bases lying between them. CDR3 amino acids: CASSSGAANYGYTF. CDR3 DNA: TGTGCCAGCAGTTCAGGGGCCGCTAACTATGGCTACACCTTC.

The J gene is TRBJ1-2, the V gene TRBV20-1; D remains ambiguous. Germline CDR1 is DFQATT and CDR2 is SNEGSKA (reference sequence). Trimming stripped 5 bases from V and 4 bases from J, with 11 bases between. The CDR3 length is 12 residues. CDR3 sequence (DNA): TGCAGTGCTTTTACCGCCCTCTATGGCTACACCTTC. It codes for CSAFTALYGYTF.

A word on this clonotype: Relative to the germline gene, one junction end is altered; a read error may explain this. The J gene is TRBJ2-1, the V gene TRBV4-2; D unclear. CDR3 length: 17 residues. Germline-derived CDR1 and CDR2 are LGHNA and YNFKEQ. In DNA form, the CDR3 reads TGTGCCAGCAGCCCTCGGGTAGCTCAAAGCTCCTGCAATGAGCAGTTCTTC. Translating it yields CASSPRVAQSSCNEQFF.

This chain links TRBV24-1 with TRBJ1-4; D is unclear. The CDR3 runs 13 residues. The ends were cut back, 7 bases at V and 10 bases at J, with 15 bases in the middle. Germline assignment: CDR1 KGHDR and CDR2 SFDVKD. This CDR3 is CATSGRGNRKLFF. CDR3 DNA: TGTGCCACCAGCGGCCGCGGTAATAGAAAACTGTTTTTT.

The chain couples TRBV20-1 to TRBJ1-5, with a possible D match to TRBD1 (6 bases). Per the germline V gene, CDR1 is DFQATT and CDR2 is SNEGSKA (reference sequence). CDR3 length equals 15 residues. The V end lost 6 bases, the J end lost 7 bases, and 22 bases lay between the germline ends. The CDR3 coding sequence is TGCAGTGCACAGTATAGGGGGGCGCGAAACCAGCCCCAGCATTTT. Protein sequence: CSAQYRGARNQPQHF.

As for this clonotype: Its ends do not fully match the called genes, so a read error is possible. The chain couples TRBV25-1 to TRBJ2-7; no firm D call. Germline V gene data show CDR1 as MGHDK and CDR2 as SYGVNS. The CDR3 contains 13 residues. The DNA for the CDR3 is TGTGCCAGCAGTGATGGCCGGTACTACGAGCAGCACTTC. The encoded protein is CASSDGRYYEQHF.

The count of this clonotype is one. A much larger clone differs from this one at a single base, so this may be a read error. The chain carries TRBV4-3 and TRBJ2-3; D gene uncertain. Germline V gives CDR1 LGHNA, CDR2 YSLEER. Trimming pared 0 bases from V and 8 bases from J, leaving 9 bases between. The CDR3 length is 13 residues. The CDR3 region is CASSQDPGATQYF. CDR3 DNA: TGCGCCAGCAGCCAAGATCCCGGAGCTACGCAGTATTTT.

This chain links TRBV28 with TRBJ1-5; D possibly corresponds to TRBD1 (5 bases). The V end lost 7 bases, the J end lost 0 bases, and 13 bases lay between the germline ends. Looked up from germline, CDR1 is MDHEN and CDR2 is SYDVKM. CDR3 size: 15 residues. The CDR3 DNA sequence: TGTGCCAGCAAAACTGGGGGATATAGCAATCAGCCCCAGCATTTT. It translates to CASKTGGYSNQPQHF.

The table lists this clonotype with a few counts. The CDR3 DNA sequence: TGCAGCGTTGAAACAGTCTACGAGCAGTACTTC. This codes for CSVETVYEQYF. The genes are TRBV29-1 and TRBJ2-4; D call uncertain. The J call may be wrong; the DNA end is better matched by TRBJ2-7. This CDR3 has 11 residues. CDR1 and CDR2 from the germline V gene are SQVTM and ANQGSEA.

This clonotype was detected a few times. This chain connects TRBV7-2 to TRBJ2-4; no reliable D call. The J call may be incorrect, as the DNA end agrees better with TRBJ2-7. The CDR3 consists of 15 residues. Germline V gene data show CDR1 as SGHTA and CDR2 as FQGNSA. The CDR3: CASSLNLGPDHEQYF. In DNA, the CDR3 is TGTGCCAGCAGCTTAAACCTCGGACCAGACCACGAGCAGTACTTC.

This chain uses TRBV7-9 with TRBJ2-4; D may be TRBD1 (6 bases). In germline, CDR1 is SEHNR, CDR2 FQNEAQ (reference sequence). V was trimmed by 5 bases and J by 6 bases, leaving 14 bases between them. The CDR3 runs to 14 residues. The CDR3 reads CASSHQGWRNIQYF. The CDR3 region has the DNA TGTGCCAGCAGCCATCAGGGGTGGAGAAACATTCAGTACTTC. The full variable domain, rest sourced from reference TRBV7-9 and TRBJ2-4, is DTGVSQNPRHKITKRGQNVTFRCDPISEHNRLYWYRQTLGQGPEFLTYFQNEAQLEKSRLLSDRFSAERPKGSFSTLEIQRTEQGDSAMYLCASSHQGWRNIQYFGAGTRLSVL.

This clonotype occurred a few times. V usage is TRBV3-1 and J usage is TRBJ2-5; D is unresolved. Germline loops: CDR1 LGHDT, CDR2 YNNKEL (reference sequence). Deletions cut 1 base from V and 5 bases from J, with 17 bases between. The CDR3 runs 16 residues. CDR3 loop: CASSQVLGQGSETQYF. The CDR3 DNA sequence: TGTGCCAGCAGCCAAGTGCTGGGTCAAGGGTCGGAGACCCAGTACTTC.

This clonotype was picked up a small number of times. The CDR3 nucleotides read TGTGCCAGCCGCACAGGGGGAGGAGATACGCAGTATTTT. Its protein product is CASRTGGGDTQYF. The chain is built from TRBV28 and TRBJ2-3; 8 bases are shared with TRBD1. With 8 bases clipped from V and 5 bases from J, the junction kept 6 bases outside the gene matches. The CDR3 has 13 residues. Germline loops: CDR1 MDHEN, CDR2 SYDVKM. Combining the CDR3 with reference TRBV28 and TRBJ2-3 gives the whole variable domain DVKVTQSSRYLVKRTGEKVFLECVQDMDHENMFWYRQDPGLGLRLIYFSYDVKMKEKGDIPEGYSVSREKKERFSLILESASTNQTSMYLCASRTGGGDTQYFGPGTRLTVL.

CDR3 nucleotides: TGTGCCAGCAGCGTACTCGCGGGGCGATCCTACAATGAGCAGTTCTTC. Its translation: CASSVLAGRSYNEQFF. The rearrangement links TRBV9 to TRBJ2-1; weak D call: TRBD2 (6 bases). The CDR3 sequence is 16 residues long. Trimming shortened V by 1 base and J by 1 base, and 12 bases separated the two germline ends. Germline V lookup: CDR1 SGDLS, CDR2 YYNGEE. Supplemented by reference TRBV9 and TRBJ2-1, the full variable domain reads DSGVTQTPKHLITATGQRVTLRCSPRSGDLSVYWYQQSLDQGLQFLIQYYNGEERAKGNILERFSAQQFPDLHSELNLSSLELGDSALYFCASSVLAGRSYNEQFFGPGTRLTVL.

In its sample, this clonotype was seen a few times. Relative to the germline gene, one junction end is altered; a read error may explain this. This chain joins TRBV7-2 and TRBJ2-7; D ambiguous. The CDR3 sequence is 13 residues long. Per germline, CDR1 SGHTA and CDR2 FQGNSA. CDR3 protein: CANSLFALYEQYF. The CDR3 DNA reads TGTGCCAACAGCTTATTTGCACTCTACGAGCAGTACTTC. Drawing the rest from reference TRBV7-2 and TRBJ2-7, the complete variable domain is GAGVSQSPSNKVTEKGKDVELRCDPISGHTALYWYRQSLGQGLEFLIYFQGNSAPDKSGLPSDRFSAERTGGSVSTLTIQRTQQEDSAVYLCANSLFALYEQYFGPGTRLTVT.

In nucleotides, the CDR3 is TGCGCCAGCAGCCAAGATGGGGAGAGCAATCAGCCCCAGCATTTT. Translation gives CASSQDGESNQPQHF. The genes are TRBV4-3 and TRBJ1-5, with D unclear. Looked up from germline, CDR1 is LGHNA and CDR2 is YSLEER. There are 15 residues in the CDR3. The V and J ends lost 0 bases and 1 base respectively, with 7 bases between them.